The entry below gives a single T cell receptor (beta chain) sequence along with its context. Its antigen is currently unknown. The same CDR3 also results from other DNA sequences found in this sample. Germline V gene sequence: CDR1 SGHRS, CDR2 YFSETQ. The germline V and J ends were trimmed by 1 base and 5 bases, with 7 bases remaining between them. The CDR3 runs 13 residues. The data originate from a study of cytomegalovirus exposure and HLA in healthy donors. Overall study findings and caveats: Sequencing artifact likely explains a cluster of highly shared sequence variants. Previously analyzed data showed that most TCR beta V segments were productive at a frequency of about 87% or about 30%. Within a later analysis, the majority of CMV-associated TCR beta chains appeared HLA-restricted.

Researchers ran the PCR with 60 Vbeta and 13 Jbeta primers. Clones were read by immunoSEQ multiplex PCR, and TCRdb kept only the in-frame ones, dropping some. This sample carries about 270,000 clones, around 66% of them seen once, and the ten largest clones take about 2.2%. The source is a female donor in good health and CMV-seronegative. The chain combines TRBV5-1 with TRBJ2-1, with no clear D. Sequencing was carried out using PBMCs. The CDR3 DNA follows: TGCGCCAGCAGCTTGACTGTGAACAATGAGCAGTTCTTC. Its protein product is CASSLTVNNEQFF.